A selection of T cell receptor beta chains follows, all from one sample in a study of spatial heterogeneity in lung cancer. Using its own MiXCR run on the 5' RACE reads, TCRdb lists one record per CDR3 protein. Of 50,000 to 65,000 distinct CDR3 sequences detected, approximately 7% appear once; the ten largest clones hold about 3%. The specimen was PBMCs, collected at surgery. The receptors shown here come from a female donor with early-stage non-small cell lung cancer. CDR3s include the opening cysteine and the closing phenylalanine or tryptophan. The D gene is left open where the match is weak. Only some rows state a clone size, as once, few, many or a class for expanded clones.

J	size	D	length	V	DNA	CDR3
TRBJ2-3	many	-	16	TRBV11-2	TGTGCCAGCAGCTCCTTAATATACGGTGCTCCGAATATTCAGTATTTT	CASSSLIYGAPNIQYF
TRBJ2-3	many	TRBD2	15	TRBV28	TGTGCCAGCAGTTTGGGATGGACTAGGGTGGATACGCAGTATTTT	CASSLGWTRVDTQYF
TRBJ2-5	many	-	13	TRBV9	TGTGCCGGGTCGCGGGGGACACAAGAGACCCAGTACTTC	CAGSRGTQETQYF
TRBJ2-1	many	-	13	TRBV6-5	TGTGCCAGCAGTTACTCCTGGGGGAATGAGCAGTTCTTC	CASSYSWGNEQFF
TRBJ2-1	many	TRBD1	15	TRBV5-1	TGCGCCAGCAGAGCCGGGACAGGGGTCTACGATGAGCAGTTCTTC	CASRAGTGVYDEQFF
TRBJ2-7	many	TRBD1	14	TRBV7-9	TGTGCCAGCAGCTTATACGACAGGGGAGGCGAGCAGTACTTC	CASSLYDRGGEQYF
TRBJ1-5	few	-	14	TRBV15	TGTGCCACCAGCAGAGAGGCAGAGGATCAGCCCCAGCATTTT	CATSREAEDQPQHF
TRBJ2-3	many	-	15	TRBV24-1	TGTGCCACCAGTGACCCTGTCCAGAGGGGAAATACGCAGTATTTT	CATSDPVQRGNTQYF
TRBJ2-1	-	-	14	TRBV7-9	TGTGCCAGCAGCTTAGGAGAGGCAGACAATGAGCAGTTCTTC	CASSLGEADNEQFF
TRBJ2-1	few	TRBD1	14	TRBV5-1	TGCGCCAGCAGCAAGGGACAGGGAGGTACTGAGCAGTTCTTC	CASSKGQGGTEQFF
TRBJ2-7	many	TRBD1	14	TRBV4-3	TGCGCCAGCAGCCGGGGACAGGAGGCCTACGAGCAGTACTTC	CASSRGQEAYEQYF
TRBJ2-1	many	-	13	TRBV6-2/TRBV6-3	TGTGCCAGCAGTTACGGGCCGCCGGGAGAGCAGTTCTTC	CASSYGPPGEQFF
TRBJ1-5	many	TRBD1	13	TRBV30	TGTGCCTGGAGTGGACAGGGGAATCAGCCCCAGCATTTT	CAWSGQGNQPQHF
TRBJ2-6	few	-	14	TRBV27	TGTGCCAGCAAAGGGGGTATGTGGGCCAACGTCCTGACTTTC	CASKGGMWANVLTF
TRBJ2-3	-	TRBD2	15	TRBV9	TGTGCCAGCAGCGTTAGCGGGGGGAGAACAGATACGCAGTATTTT	CASSVSGGRTDTQYF
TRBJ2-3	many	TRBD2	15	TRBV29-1	TGCAGCGTTGCGACTAGCGGGGGCCAAGGTGATACGCAGTATTTT	CSVATSGGQGDTQYF
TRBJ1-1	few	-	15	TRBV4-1	TGCGCCAGCAGCCGCCCTGGAGAGGGAGGCACTGAAGCTTTCTTT	CASSRPGEGGTEAFF
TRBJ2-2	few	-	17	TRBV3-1	TGTGCCAGCAGCCAAGATCGGTGGTTCGCGGACACCGGGGAGCTGTTTTTT	CASSQDRWFADTGELFF
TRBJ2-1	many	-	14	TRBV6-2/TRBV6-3	TGTGCCAGCAGTCAAGGGGGTTCCTACAATGAGCAGTTCTTC	CASSQGGSYNEQFF
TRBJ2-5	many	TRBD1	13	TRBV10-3	TGTGCCACCGACAGGGGCCAGGGAGAGACCCAGTACTTC	CATDRGQGETQYF
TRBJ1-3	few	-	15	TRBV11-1	TGTGCCAGCAGGCCTCCAGGGGAAGAGGAAAACACCATATATTTT	CASRPPGEEENTIYF
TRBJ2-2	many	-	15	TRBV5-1	TGCGCCAGCAGCTTGCTACAGGGAGGCACCGGGGAGCTGTTTTTT	CASSLLQGGTGELFF
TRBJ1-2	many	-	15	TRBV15	TGTGCCACCAGCAGAGTAAGGCCCTCGGTATGGGGCTACACCTTC	CATSRVRPSVWGYTF
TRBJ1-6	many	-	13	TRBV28	TGTGCCAGCAGTACCCCGAACAGTTCACCCCTCCACTTT	CASSTPNSSPLHF
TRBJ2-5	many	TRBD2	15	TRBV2	TGTGCCAGCAGTGGGATTACTAGCGGGGGTGAGACCCAGTACTTC	CASSGITSGGETQYF
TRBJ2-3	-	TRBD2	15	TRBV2	TGTGCCAGTTCTCCAAGCGGGGTGGGCGCAGATACGCAGTATTTT	CASSPSGVGADTQYF
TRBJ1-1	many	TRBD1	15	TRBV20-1	TGCAGTGCCTTCTCACGCTGGACAGGGAACACTGAAGCTTTCTTT	CSAFSRWTGNTEAFF
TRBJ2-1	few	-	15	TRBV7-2	TGTGCCAGCAGCTTAGCACAGGGTTCGTACAATGAGCAGTTCTTC	CASSLAQGSYNEQFF
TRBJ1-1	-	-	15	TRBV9	TGTGCCAGCAGCGTAGGTCCGGGAACAATCACTGAAGCTTTCTTT	CASSVGPGTITEAFF
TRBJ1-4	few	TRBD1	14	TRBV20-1	TGCAGTGCTAGCCCGGGACAGGGGAGAGAAAAACTGTTTTTT	CSASPGQGREKLFF
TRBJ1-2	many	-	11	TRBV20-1	TGCAGTGCTAGACTACTGAGTGGCTACACCTTC	CSARLLSGYTF
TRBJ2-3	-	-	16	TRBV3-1	TGTGCCAGCAGCCAATGGGGGAGCGGTAGCACAGATACGCAGTATTTT	CASSQWGSGSTDTQYF
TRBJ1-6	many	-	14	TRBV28	TGTGCCAGCAGCCCGGCCCATGGTGGCTCACCCCTCCACTTT	CASSPAHGGSPLHF
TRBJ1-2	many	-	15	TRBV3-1	TGTGCCAGCAGCCAAAGGGGAACAGGGATGGGCGGCTACACCTTC	CASSQRGTGMGGYTF
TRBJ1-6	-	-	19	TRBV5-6	TGTGCCAGCAGCTTGGAGACAGGCCGCAGTCCCTCCTATAATTCACCCCTCCACTTT	CASSLETGRSPSYNSPLHF
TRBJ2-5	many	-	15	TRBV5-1	TGCGCCAGCAGCTCGACCGGGGGCTCCAAAGAGACCCAGTACTTC	CASSSTGGSKETQYF
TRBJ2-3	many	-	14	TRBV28	TGTGCCAGCACCGATGCGGGTTTTACAGATACGCAGTATTTT	CASTDAGFTDTQYF
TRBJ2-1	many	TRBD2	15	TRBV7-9	TGTGCCAGCAGGCCCTTAGCGGGGGGGAACAATGAGCAGTTCTTC	CASRPLAGGNNEQFF
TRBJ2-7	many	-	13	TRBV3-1	TGTGCCAGCAGCCTTCGGCAGGCCTACGAGCAGTACTTC	CASSLRQAYEQYF
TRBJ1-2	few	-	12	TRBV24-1	TGTGCCACCAGTGACCCGAACTACGGCTACACCTTC	CATSDPNYGYTF
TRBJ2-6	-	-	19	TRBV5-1	TGCGCCAGCAGCTCGAGACAGGAGATGAGGGCCTCTGGGGCCAACGTCCTGACTTTC	CASSSRQEMRASGANVLTF
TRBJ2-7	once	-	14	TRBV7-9	TGTGCCAGCACCCCTCCGGACAGAACCTACGAGCAGTACTTC	CASTPPDRTYEQYF
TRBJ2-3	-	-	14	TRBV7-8	TGTGCCGTGACGGGGATTGGGGAGACAGATACGCAGTATTTT	CAVTGIGETDTQYF
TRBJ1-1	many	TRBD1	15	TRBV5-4	TGTGCCAGCAGCTTACCGGACAGGCATTGGGCTGAAGCTTTCTTT	CASSLPDRHWAEAFF
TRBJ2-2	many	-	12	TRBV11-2	TGTGCCAGCCGCGAGGGCCCCGGGGAGCTGTTTTTT	CASREGPGELFF
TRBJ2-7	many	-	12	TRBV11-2	TGTGCCAGCAGCCCGGGGGTCTACGAGCAGTACTTC	CASSPGVYEQYF
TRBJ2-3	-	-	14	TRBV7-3	TGTGCCAGCAGCTTGAACAGGGGCACAGATACGCAGTATTTT	CASSLNRGTDTQYF
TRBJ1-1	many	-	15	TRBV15	TGTGCCACCAGCAGAGCTCCAGCGGTTGGCACTGAAGCTTTCTTT	CATSRAPAVGTEAFF
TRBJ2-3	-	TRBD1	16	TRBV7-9	TGTGTCAGCAGCTTGACAGGGCTCAGAGGCACAGATACGCAGTATTTT	CVSSLTGLRGTDTQYF
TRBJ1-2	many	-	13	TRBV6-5	TGTGCCAGCAGTGGGGGACATTTCTATGGCTACACCTTC	CASSGGHFYGYTF
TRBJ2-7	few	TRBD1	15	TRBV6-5	TGTGCCAGCAGTTACTCAGGGGACAGCGGTTACGAGCAGTACTTC	CASSYSGDSGYEQYF
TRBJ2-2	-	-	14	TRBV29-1	TGCAGCGTGGCCCTACAACAAGGACCCGGGGAGCTGTTTTTT	CSVALQQGPGELFF
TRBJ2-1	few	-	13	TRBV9	TGTGCCAGCAGCGTGTTTGACGACAATGAGCAGTTCTTC	CASSVFDDNEQFF
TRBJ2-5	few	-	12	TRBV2	TGTGCCAGCGCCCTAGCCTCGAGGACCCAGTACTTC	CASALASRTQYF
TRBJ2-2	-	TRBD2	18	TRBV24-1	TGTGCCACCACCGTCGGCGGGGGAGCAAGACCTGACACCGGGGAGCTGTTTTTT	CATTVGGGARPDTGELFF
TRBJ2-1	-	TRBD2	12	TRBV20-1	TGCAGTGCTACGGGACTATTCAATGAGCAGTTCTTC	CSATGLFNEQFF
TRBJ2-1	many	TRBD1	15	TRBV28	TGTGCCAGCAGTTCCATCCCGGACAGGAGCAATGAGCAGTTCTTC	CASSSIPDRSNEQFF